This TCR beta chain was sequenced in a study of T cell responses to AZD1222 COVID-19 vaccine. This clone was seen a handful of times. The CDR3 length is 15 residues. The V gene lost 2 bases and the J gene lost 1 base, with 11 bases spanning the gap. Per germline, CDR1 MNHEY and CDR2 SVGAGI. Sequencing used immunoSEQ multiplex PCR; TCRdb keeps in-frame clones, though not all of them. The sample lists 95,000 to 150,000 clones; 80% to 90% were seen once. This chain joins TRBV6-5 and TRBJ1-1; unclear D gene. The receptor was derived from an adult in good health. The specimen comprised peripheral blood, sampled on day 0 of AZD1222 vaccination. CDR3 sequence reads: CASSYLGRENTEAFF. The CDR3 DNA follows: TGTGCCAGCAGTTACCTCGGCAGAGAGAACACTGAAGCTTTCTTT.